These T cell receptor beta chains were read from a single sample in a study of cytomegalovirus exposure and HLA in healthy donors. Clones were read by immunoSEQ multiplex PCR, and TCRdb kept only the in-frame ones, dropping some. In the table there are 150,000 to 200,000 clones, approximately 96% of which are singletons. Sequences were obtained from PBMCs. These receptors came from a woman between 18 and 29 years old in good health and CMV-seronegative. The CDR3 runs from the conserved cysteine through the conserved F or W. The D gene is left open where the match is weak. Clone size is shown for a subset of rows, as once, few, many or a class of expanded clone.

J	V	size	D	DNA	CDR3
TRBJ2-3	TRBV5-4	-	TRBD2	TGTGCCAGCAGCTCGGGACTAGCGGGGAGCACAGATACGCAGTATTTT	CASSSGLAGSTDTQYF
TRBJ2-5	TRBV25-1	-	TRBD1	TGTGCCAGCAGCCCCACGGACAGGGGAGAGACCCAGTACTTC	CASSPTDRGETQYF
TRBJ2-5	TRBV5-1	-	TRBD1	TGCGCCAGCAGCTTGACAACAGGGGTGCGCCTACAAGAGACCCAGTACTTC	CASSLTTGVRLQETQYF
TRBJ1-1	TRBV29-1	-	-	TGCAGCGTTGTAACCGCCCTCGATTGGGGAGGGGGACGGAGGTCTGAAGCTTTCTTT	CSVVTALDWGGGRRSEAFF
TRBJ1-2	TRBV14	once	-	TGTGCCAGCAGCCAAGCGGGGTGGGGCTATGGCTACACCTTC	CASSQAGWGYGYTF
TRBJ2-1	TRBV27	-	-	TGTGCCAGCAGTTCCTCTTTCCCCTACAATGAGCAGTTCTTC	CASSSSFPYNEQFF
TRBJ2-3	TRBV29-1	-	-	TGCAGCATATGGGCCCATACGCAGTATTTT	CSIWAHTQYF
TRBJ1-2	TRBV30	once	-	TGTGCCTGGAACCCCCGGGTCAGGGCTAACTATGGCTACACCTTC	CAWNPRVRANYGYTF
TRBJ2-7	TRBV5-1	-	TRBD2	TGCGCCAGCAGCTTGGTGTCTAGCGGGGCCTACGAGCAGTACTTC	CASSLVSSGAYEQYF
TRBJ2-7	TRBV2	-	-	TGTGCCAGCAGCGAGCCCCGGACAGCCTACGAGCAGTACTTC	CASSEPRTAYEQYF
TRBJ2-7	TRBV2	-	TRBD1	TGTGCCAGCAGAACGATGATAACAGGGGGTGGCGAGCAGTACTTC	CASRTMITGGGEQYF
TRBJ2-5	TRBV29-1	-	-	TGCAGCGTTGTTGCACGAAGCAAGCAAGAGACCCAGTACTTC	CSVVARSKQETQYF
TRBJ2-5	TRBV7-7	-	-	TGTGCTAGCAGCCCGAGGACAGACCAAGAGACCCAGTACTTC	CASSPRTDQETQYF
TRBJ2-7	TRBV7-2	-	TRBD1	TGTGCCAGCAGCCTGGACGGGACAGGGTCCTACGAGCAGTACTTC	CASSLDGTGSYEQYF
TRBJ2-1	TRBV7-9	-	TRBD1	TGTGCCAGCAGCCCCCGAGGACAGGCACCCTTCTCCTACAATGAGCAGTTCTTC	CASSPRGQAPFSYNEQFF
TRBJ2-7	TRBV20-1	-	TRBD1	TGCAGTGCTAGAGCGGACAGGGAGCAGTACTTC	CSARADREQYF
TRBJ2-1	TRBV4-3	-	TRBD2	TGCGCCAGCAGTGGGGGAGCGGGGTACCCCCCTGGGGAGCAGTTCTTC	CASSGGAGYPPGEQFF
TRBJ1-3	TRBV5-4	-	TRBD1	TGTGCCAGCAGCACCGGGACAGGAAATGGAAACACCATATATTTT	CASSTGTGNGNTIYF
TRBJ2-7	TRBV10-2	-	TRBD2	TGCGCCAGCGTGGGGGGGTTTTTCACCTACGAGCAGTACTTC	CASVGGFFTYEQYF
TRBJ2-5	TRBV9	-	TRBD2	TGTGCCAGCAGCCTCGCAGTAGCGGGGGAAGAGACCCAGTACTTC	CASSLAVAGEETQYF
TRBJ2-1	TRBV25-1	-	-	TGTGCCAGCAGCGGTACGGGAAGAGCAGGGCAGTTCTTC	CASSGTGRAGQFF
TRBJ2-3	TRBV19	few	-	TGTGCCAGTAAGGGGGGGTCGGCGGGTAGCGCAGATACGCAGTATTTT	CASKGGSAGSADTQYF
TRBJ2-4	TRBV7-2	-	-	TGTGCCAGCAGCTCGGGACTCGCCCTTCGAGACATTCAGTACTTC	CASSSGLALRDIQYF
TRBJ2-1	TRBV27	-	TRBD2	TGTGCCAGCGAGGGACTAGCGGGGGGGAATAGTTACAATGAGCAGTTCTTC	CASEGLAGGNSYNEQFF
TRBJ2-2	TRBV5-1	-	-	TGCGCCAGCAGCTTGGAGAGCCAGGGGTACGGGGAGCTGTTTTTT	CASSLESQGYGELFF
TRBJ1-1	TRBV19	-	TRBD1	TGTGCCAGTAGGCCCCAGGGGGTGAACACTGAAGCTTTCTTT	CASRPQGVNTEAFF
TRBJ1-1	TRBV27	-	-	TGTGCCAGCGGGAGACTGAACACTGAAGCTTTCTTT	CASGRLNTEAFF
TRBJ1-1	TRBV5-1	-	TRBD1	TGCGCCAGCAGCTTGGGTGCAGGGGGGACTGAAGCTTTCTTT	CASSLGAGGTEAFF
TRBJ1-2	TRBV29-1	few	-	TGCAGCGTTGAAGAGGCGGATTCGGGTGGCTACACCTTC	CSVEEADSGGYTF
TRBJ1-1	TRBV14	-	-	TGTGCCAGCAGCCAAGATCGCGGGGGGCCGAACACTGAAGCTTTCTTT	CASSQDRGGPNTEAFF
TRBJ1-2	TRBV15	once	-	TGTGCCACCAGCCGGGGAATTGACGGCTACACCTTC	CATSRGIDGYTF
TRBJ1-5	TRBV2	-	TRBD1	TGTGCCAGCGATATACAGGGGAATCAGCCCCAGCATTTT	CASDIQGNQPQHF
TRBJ1-1	TRBV10-1	-	TRBD1	TGCGCCAGCACTCGGGACAGTTTGACTGAAGCTTTCTTT	CASTRDSLTEAFF
TRBJ1-1	TRBV27	-	TRBD1	TGTGCCAGCAGGGGGACAGGGATCACTGAAGCTTTCTTT	CASRGTGITEAFF
TRBJ1-2	TRBV9	-	TRBD1	TGTGCCAGCAGCACGACAGGGATTTATGGCTACACCTTC	CASSTTGIYGYTF
TRBJ1-1	TRBV23-1	-	TRBD1	TGCGCCAGCAGTTTCGATCGACAGGGACCCCCCATTGGGAACACTGAAGCTTTCTTT	CASSFDRQGPPIGNTEAFF
TRBJ1-2	TRBV7-9	-	TRBD1	TGTGCCAGCAGCTTAGAGGACAGGGGCCAGAGAGGCTACACCTTC	CASSLEDRGQRGYTF
TRBJ2-1	TRBV7-9	-	TRBD2	TGTGCCAGCAGCCCTGGGGTAGCGGGGGGTTCAAGCTCCTACAATGAGCAGTTCTTC	CASSPGVAGGSSSYNEQFF
TRBJ1-2	TRBV7-9	-	TRBD1	TGTGCCAGCGGGGTCCCGGGACAGAACTATGGCTACACCTTC	CASGVPGQNYGYTF
TRBJ2-7	TRBV19	-	-	TGTGCCAGTAGTATGGGCAGTTCCTACGAGCAGTACTTC	CASSMGSSYEQYF
TRBJ1-4	TRBV6-1	-	-	TGTGCCAGCAGTGTAGTCCCTAATGAAAAACTGTTTTTT	CASSVVPNEKLFF
TRBJ2-2	TRBV5-8	once	TRBD1	TGTGCCAGCAGCACGGGACAGCTGAACACCGGGGAGCTGTTTTTT	CASSTGQLNTGELFF
TRBJ2-3	TRBV7-9	-	-	TGTGCCAGCAGCTTCCCTCTAGCTGTCACAGATACGCAGTATTTT	CASSFPLAVTDTQYF
TRBJ2-3	TRBV4-3	-	-	TGCGCCAGCAGCCAAGACAGTTTCACAGATACGCAGTATTTT	CASSQDSFTDTQYF
TRBJ1-2	TRBV19	-	-	TGTGCCAGTAGATCCCTGGACAATCCTAACTATGGCTACACCTTC	CASRSLDNPNYGYTF
TRBJ1-3	TRBV5-1	-	TRBD1	TGCGCCAGTACGAATGGACAGGGGTCTGGAAACACCATATATTTT	CASTNGQGSGNTIYF
TRBJ2-2	TRBV11-2	-	-	TGTGCCAGCAGCGGCCGACTAGTCAGCACCGGGGAGCTGTTTTTT	CASSGRLVSTGELFF
TRBJ1-2	TRBV7-2	few	-	TGTGCCAGCGAGAGTGCAGGGGTAGACTATGGCTACACCTTC	CASESAGVDYGYTF
TRBJ2-5	TRBV19	-	TRBD2	TGTGCCAGTAAGCGGGGGGCTTCGGAGACCCAGTACTTC	CASKRGASETQYF
TRBJ2-7	TRBV7-2	-	-	TGTGCCAGCAGCCGCGAAGGAAGAGGTATTAGCTCCTACGAGCAGTACTTC	CASSREGRGISSYEQYF
TRBJ2-3	TRBV4-1	-	TRBD2	TGCGCCAGCGCGACTAGCGGGGGGACAGATACGCAGTATTTT	CASATSGGTDTQYF
TRBJ1-1	TRBV7-8	once	-	TGTGCCAGCAGCTTGGAGAGAGTTGAAGCTTTCTTT	CASSLERVEAFF
TRBJ2-1	TRBV5-1	-	-	TGCGCCAGCAGCTATTTACAGGGAAACAATGAGCAGTTCTTC	CASSYLQGNNEQFF
TRBJ2-3	TRBV9	-	TRBD2	TGTGCCAGCAGCGTAGGCCCTAGCGGGGGTTCAGATACGCAGTATTTT	CASSVGPSGGSDTQYF
TRBJ2-1	TRBV5-6	-	-	TGTGCCAGCAGCCTCCGACAGATCCCAGTCGTCGGGCAGTTCTTC	CASSLRQIPVVGQFF
TRBJ1-1	TRBV4-3	-	-	TGCGCCAGCAGTCCAGGATTGAACACTGAAGCTTTCTTT	CASSPGLNTEAFF
TRBJ2-1	TRBV25-1	-	TRBD2	TGTGCCAGCAGTGAAGCTGTGAGCGGGGGGCATGGTGAGCAGTTCTTC	CASSEAVSGGHGEQFF
TRBJ2-1	TRBV5-1	-	-	TGCGCCAGCAGCTTGGTCAGGGTTTCCTACAATGAGCAGTTCTTC	CASSLVRVSYNEQFF
TRBJ2-7	TRBV29-1	-	-	TGCAGCGTTGTGGTTGGGCCGCGAGAGCAGTACTTC	CSVVVGPREQYF